This entry features one T cell receptor beta chain sequence. Since a much larger clone is just one base distant, this may be a read error. No conserved phenylalanine or tryptophan is present at the end of the CDR3, so a read error is the likely explanation. This entry is derived from a study of shared clonotypes between healthy human individuals. Study details: The study drew on a couple of women and a few men aged 18 to 49 as donors.

Clones were read by immunoSEQ multiplex PCR, and TCRdb kept only the in-frame ones, dropping some. The sample has around 500,000 clones, 70% to 85% seen once. The V end was cut by 2 bases, the J end by 9 bases, with 14 bases between. This CDR3 is 13 amino acids long. The germline gives CDR1 KGHSH, CDR2 LQKENI. Sample: PBMCs. The sequence was obtained from a woman in her thirties or forties in good health. Some clones in this sample may be carry-over from other donors' samples. This chain uses TRBV18 with TRBJ2-7, with D unresolved. The chain's CDR3 is CASSPGARERQYL. CDR3 sequence (DNA): TGTGCCAGCTCACCAGGTGCTAGGGAAAGGCAGTACCTC.